The 30 T cell receptor beta chains in this list originate from one sample, sequenced in a study of blood T cell repertoires in COVID-19. Sequencing used immunoSEQ multiplex PCR; TCRdb keeps in-frame clones, though not all of them. The table has 200,000 to 250,000 clones, 86% seen once. Material for sequencing was peripheral blood. The receptor set was obtained from a man aged 50-59 years with COVID-19, enrolled during active disease.

This clone was recorded a few times. The chain carries TRBV2 and TRBJ2-1, with a possible D match to TRBD2 (7 bases). The germline V gene has CDR1 SNHLY and CDR2 FYNNEI. The germline V and J ends were trimmed by 1 base and 9 bases, with 19 bases remaining between them. The CDR3 extends over 16 amino acids. In DNA, the CDR3 is TGTGCCAGCAGTGAAGTGGGGGGGGCGAGGTCAACTGAGCAGTTCTTC. Amino acids: CASSEVGGARSTEQFF. The full variable domain, completed using reference TRBV2 and TRBJ2-1, is EPEVTQTPSHQVTQMGQEVILRCVPISNHLYFYWYRQILGQKVEFLVSFYNNEISEKSEIFDDQFSVERPDGSNFTLKIRSTKLEDSAMYFCASSEVGGARSTEQFFGPGTRLTVL.

The genes are TRBV6-4 and TRBJ2-1, with 8 bases identical to TRBD2. The germline gives CDR1 MRHNA, CDR2 SNTAGT. The CDR3 is made up of 13 amino acids. Trimming took 6 bases from V and 7 from J; bases not matched to a gene: 5. The CDR3 region has the DNA TGTGCCAGCAGCATTAGCGGGACGAATGAGCAGTTCTTC. As protein: CASSISGTNEQFF.

This clone was seen a handful of times. The rearrangement uses TRBV6-2 or TRBV6-3 and TRBJ1-6, with D perhaps matching TRBD1 (5 bases). Trimming cost V 2 bases and J 5 bases, with 10 bases left between them. The germline V gene encodes CDR1 MNHEY and CDR2 SVGEGT. The CDR3 is 15 amino acids. CDR3 coding DNA: TGTGCCAGCAGTTACACTTGGGGGGATAATTCACCCCTCCACTTT. Translated: CASSYTWGDNSPLHF.

This chain connects TRBV5-4 to TRBJ1-1, with TRBD1 matching over 7 bases. V lost 6 bases and J lost 5; bases outside the gene matches: 13. The CDR3 is 15 amino acids. Germline CDR1 reads SGHNT; CDR2 reads YYREEE (reference sequence). CDR3 amino acids: CASTTGVIGGTEAFF. The CDR3 nucleotides are TGTGCCAGCACCACAGGGGTTATAGGAGGAACTGAAGCTTTCTTT.

The chain carries TRBV3-1 (or the pseudogene TRBV3-2) and TRBJ2-7, with D possibly TRBD2 on 5 matching bases. Germline loops: CDR1 LGHDT, CDR2 YNNKEL (reference sequence). This CDR3 is built from 15 residues. Trimming took 7 bases from V and 0 from J, leaving 16 bases between them. DNA of the CDR3: TGTGCCAGCACCCCTAGCCTAGACCCCTCCTACGAGCAGTACTTC. It encodes CASTPSLDPSYEQYF.

This sequence joins TRBV27 and TRBJ2-1; D uncertain. Per germline, CDR1 MNHEY and CDR2 SMNVEV (reference sequence). This CDR3 has 16 residues. The V and J ends lost 6 bases and 4 bases respectively, with 19 bases between them. The CDR3 spells CASSPHTNEKYNEQFF. The CDR3, as DNA: TGTGCCAGCAGCCCTCATACCAATGAGAAATACAATGAGCAGTTCTTC.

The V gene is TRBV27, the J gene TRBJ2-5; 7 bases agree with TRBD2. This CDR3 comprises 18 residues. After removal of 6 bases from V and 4 bases from J, the junction contained 20 bases not matched to a gene. Germline CDR1 reads MNHEY; CDR2 reads SMNVEV (reference sequence). The CDR3, as DNA: TGTGCCAGCAGCTTAAGAGGGAGGGTAGCATCGGCTAGAGAGACCCAGTACTTC. This gives the protein CASSLRGRVASARETQYF.

This sequence joins TRBV2 and TRBJ2-2; TRBD2 matches at 12 bases. From germline, CDR1 is SNHLY and CDR2 FYNNEI. Trimming at V came to 6 bases and at J to 5 bases, leaving 13 bases not matched to a gene. The CDR3 is 18 residues long. The CDR3 nucleotides are TGTGCCAGCAGGCCGACTAGCGGGAGTCGGGATGTGACCGGGGAGCTGTTTTTT. This encodes CASRPTSGSRDVTGELFF.

The chain uses TRBV6-5 and TRBJ2-7; 9 nucleotides agree with TRBD2. The CDR3 has 14 amino acids. J was trimmed by 5 bases and V by 5 bases; bases with no gene match: 7. The germline gives CDR1 MNHEY, CDR2 SVGAGI. The CDR3 protein is CASSPGTSTHEQYF. CDR3 nucleotides: TGTGCCAGCAGTCCCGGGACTAGCACCCACGAGCAGTACTTC.

This clone has just one count. The chain recombines TRBV6-6 with TRBJ1-5; D unclear. The CDR3 is 16 amino acids. The germline V and J ends were trimmed by 6 bases and 5 bases, with 20 bases remaining between them. Germline V gives CDR1 MNHNY, CDR2 SVGAGI (reference sequence). CDR3 sequence reads: CASSHSQASIHQPQHF. CDR3 bases: TGTGCCAGCAGCCACTCTCAGGCTTCTATACATCAGCCCCAGCATTTT.

There are a few counts of this clone. The rearrangement uses TRBV10-3 and TRBJ2-1; the match to TRBD2 covers 14 bases. CDR3 length: 16 residues. V shed 9 bases and J 5 bases; nucleotides not matched to a gene: 9. From germline, CDR1 is ENHRY and CDR2 SYGVKD. CDR3 in DNA: TGTGCCATGTCGGACGGACTAGCGGGAGGAAACAATGAGCAGTTCTTC. Residues: CAMSDGLAGGNNEQFF.

This clone was found a few times. The chain joins TRBV28 to TRBJ1-1, with 9 bases aligning to TRBD1. CDR1 and CDR2 (germline): MDHEN, SYDVKM. This CDR3 spans 17 amino acids. V dropped 4 bases and J dropped 0; count of bases not matched to a gene: 9. CDR3 residues: CASSSPGQGNMNTEAFF. CDR3 nucleotides: TGTGCCAGCAGTTCCCCGGGACAGGGAAACATGAACACTGAAGCTTTCTTT.

The genes are TRBV24-1 and TRBJ2-7, with D maybe TRBD1 (5 bases). CDR3 length: 13 amino acids. The germline CDR1 and CDR2 sequences are KGHDR and SFDVKD. V lost 4 bases to trimming and J lost 4 bases, with 10 bases between them. The CDR3 protein is CATSETAGYEQYF. CDR3 in DNA: TGTGCCACCAGTGAGACCGCAGGGTACGAGCAGTACTTC.

The rearrangement joins TRBV18 to TRBJ1-2, with a weak D call TRBD1 (5 bases). This CDR3 has 14 residues. Germline V gene sequence: CDR1 KGHSH, CDR2 LQKENI. V lost 3 bases, J lost 3 bases, and 11 bases lay in between. The CDR3 region is CASSPGRDYYGYTF. The DNA of the CDR3 is TGTGCCAGCTCACCTGGCAGGGACTACTATGGCTACACCTTC.

The CDR3 sequence is CASSQDWDRGLNTEAFF. As DNA, the CDR3 is TGCGCCAGCAGCCAAGATTGGGACAGGGGCTTGAACACTGAAGCTTTCTTT. J is TRBJ1-1 and V is TRBV4-3, with 10 bases fitting TRBD1. The CDR3 spans 17 residues. V trimming: 0 bases; J trimming: 0 bases; junction bases outside the gene matches: 4. Germline CDR1 and CDR2: LGHNA and YSLEER.

V and J are TRBV2 and TRBJ2-2, with unresolved D. Trimming took 1 base from V and 5 from J, leaving 11 bases between them. Looked up from germline, CDR1 is SNHLY and CDR2 is FYNNEI. The CDR3 spans 15 residues. The chain's CDR3 is CASSEELGVTGELFF. In DNA form, the CDR3 reads TGTGCCAGCAGTGAAGAGTTAGGAGTAACCGGGGAGCTGTTTTTT.

This chain joins TRBV3-1 (or the pseudogene TRBV3-2) and TRBJ2-7; tentatively, D is TRBD2 (6 bases). This CDR3 has 15 residues. Per germline, CDR1 LGHDT and CDR2 YNNKEL (reference sequence). The V end lost 4 bases, the J end lost 0 bases, and 13 bases lay between the germline ends. The chain's CDR3 is CASSRDSGASYEQYF. CDR3 bases: TGTGCCAGCAGCCGCGATAGCGGAGCCTCCTACGAGCAGTACTTC.

The chain joins TRBV5-6 to TRBJ1-6, with a weak D call TRBD1 (6 bases). The CDR3 extends over 13 amino acids. CDR1 SGHDT and CDR2 YYEEEE come from the germline V gene. V was clipped by 4 bases and J by 8 bases, with 10 bases between them. This chain's CDR3 is CASSTSGDSPLHF. In DNA form, the CDR3 reads TGTGCCAGCAGCACCTCAGGGGATTCACCCCTCCACTTT.

V gene TRBV4-3 combines with J gene TRBJ1-4; D is unclear. Germline-derived CDR1 and CDR2 are LGHNA and YSLEER. This CDR3 is built from 15 residues. The V and J ends lost 1 base and 5 bases respectively, with 11 bases between them. In DNA form, the CDR3 reads TGCGCCAGCAGCCAAGCTTTCAGAGGGAATGAAAAACTGTTTTTT. It codes for CASSQAFRGNEKLFF.

This clone was detected a few times. Other DNA sequences within the sample encode an identical CDR3. This chain uses TRBV7-8 with TRBJ2-7, with a tentative D call TRBD2 (6 bases). The germline V gene encodes CDR1 SGHVS and CDR2 FQNEAQ. V lost 3 bases and J lost 2, with 14 bases in between. The CDR3 extends over 15 amino acids. CDR3 coding DNA: TGTGCCAGCAGCTTGGGGTCCGGGGGAACCTACGAGCAGTACTTC. As protein: CASSLGSGGTYEQYF.

This clone was found once. The rearrangement links TRBV5-8 to TRBJ2-2; 11 bases agree with TRBD2. Trimming removed 3 bases from V and 7 bases from J; junction bases left unmatched: 8. CDR3 length: 16 residues. From germline, CDR1 is SGHTS and CDR2 YDEGEE. DNA for the CDR3: TGTGCCAGCAGCTACACTAGCGGGAGAACCAGCGGGGAGCTGTTTTTT. It is translated as CASSYTSGRTSGELFF.

This clone occurred once. The V call is TRBV6-5, the J call TRBJ2-1, with D possibly being TRBD1 (7 bases). Between the trimmed V and J ends, which lost 0 bases and 5 bases, there was a span of 14 bases. CDR3 size: 16 residues. Germline loops: CDR1 MNHEY, CDR2 SVGAGI. For the CDR3, the DNA is TGTGCCAGCAGTTACTCGCTTCAGGGGGAGGACAATGAGCAGTTCTTC. This encodes CASSYSLQGEDNEQFF.

The V and J genes are TRBV7-9 and TRBJ1-4; TRBD1 aligns across 8 bases. The V gene's germline CDR1 is SEHNR and CDR2 FQNEAQ (reference sequence). The ends lost 1 base at V and 0 bases at J; junction bases unmatched: 4. This CDR3 region has 17 residues. Here the CDR3 reads CASSLDRGTATNEKLFF. The CDR3 DNA sequence: TGTGCCAGCAGCTTAGACAGGGGGACGGCAACTAATGAAAAACTGTTTTTT.

The CDR3 DNA reads TGTGCCAGCAGCTTTGGACAGGACGTCACAGATACGCAGTATTTT. Its translation: CASSFGQDVTDTQYF. V gene TRBV7-9 combines with J gene TRBJ2-3; 7 nucleotides line up with TRBD1. The CDR3 sequence is 15 residues long. V gave up 3 bases and J gave up 2 bases; unmatched junction bases: 5. CDR1 is SEHNR and CDR2 is FQNEAQ in the germline V gene (reference sequence).

This clone is a singleton in its sample. V is TRBV25-1 and J is TRBJ2-5; 10 bases agree with TRBD1. Unmatched junction bases numbered 5, after V lost 4 bases and J lost 3 bases. The germline CDR1 and CDR2 sequences are MGHDK and SYGVNS. The CDR3 sequence is 15 residues long. CDR3 nucleotide sequence: TGTGCCAGCAGTGGGGGACAGGGGAACGAAGAGACCCAGTACTTC. Translation gives CASSGGQGNEETQYF.

V usage is TRBV29-1 and J usage is TRBJ2-5, with a weak D call TRBD1 (5 bases). In germline, CDR1 is SQVTM, CDR2 ANQGSEA. V lost 7 bases, J lost 5 bases, and 17 bases lay in between. The CDR3 spans 13 residues. The CDR3 loop is CSARTAGRETQYF. The CDR3 nucleotides are TGCAGCGCTAGAACGGCAGGGCGGGAGACCCAGTACTTC.

The chain links TRBV6-4 to TRBJ2-7; D may be TRBD2 (5 bases). From germline, CDR1 is MRHNA and CDR2 SNTAGT. This CDR3 is 15 amino acids long. Trimming took 4 bases from V and 0 from J, leaving 13 bases between them. CDR3 residues: CASSVESGSSYEQYF. The CDR3 region has the DNA TGTGCCAGCAGTGTAGAGTCGGGGAGCTCCTACGAGCAGTACTTC.

The chain has TRBV6-5 and TRBJ1-1; D is ambiguous. CDR3 length equals 14 residues. Trimming shortened V by 0 bases and J by 3 bases, and 8 bases separated the two germline ends. CDR1 and CDR2 (germline): MNHEY, SVGAGI. The chain's CDR3 is CASSYSGRDTEAFF. CDR3 coding DNA: TGTGCCAGCAGTTACTCAGGGCGGGACACTGAAGCTTTCTTT.

The rearrangement uses TRBV6-5 and TRBJ1-3, with D perhaps matching TRBD1 (5 bases). V was clipped by 8 bases and J by 0 bases, with 11 bases between them. The CDR3 contains 14 residues. Germline V gives CDR1 MNHEY, CDR2 SVGAGI. The CDR3 reads CASSTGHSGNTIYF. CDR3 coding DNA: TGTGCCAGCTCAACAGGCCACTCTGGAAACACCATATATTTT.

The rearrangement links TRBV3-1 (or the pseudogene TRBV3-2) to TRBJ2-1; 9 nucleotides agree with TRBD1. The CDR3 spans 16 residues. With V trimmed by 6 bases and J by 3 bases, 9 bases remained unmatched. Germline CDR1 LGHDT, CDR2 YNNKEL (reference sequence). The CDR3 DNA sequence: TGTGCCAGCAGTCGCCTCGGGGACAGGGACTACAATGAGCAGTTCTTC. Amino acids: CASSRLGDRDYNEQFF.